The rows below give T cell receptor beta chains drawn from one sample of a study of blood T cell repertoires in COVID-19. Here immunoSEQ multiplex PCR was the method, and the copy in TCRdb shows in-frame clones only, minus some. The data show some 300,000 clones, approximately 90% seen once. What was sequenced was PBMCs or T cells enriched from blood (not recorded which). The receptors here all came from a woman aged 55-70 years in a cohort exposed to, infected with or recovered from COVID-19 (not recorded which). The CDR3 runs from the conserved cysteine through the conserved F or W. Each record gives: J gene, V gene, CDR3 protein.

J gene: TRBJ2-7
V gene: TRBV14
CDR3 protein: CASSSYEQYF

J gene: TRBJ1-3
V gene: TRBV3-1/TRBV3-2
CDR3 protein: CASSQVKGLGNTIYF

J gene: TRBJ2-1
V gene: TRBV24-1
CDR3 protein: CATSDFLAGGGNEQFF

J gene: TRBJ2-4
V gene: TRBV2
CDR3 protein: CASSEVPGAGIQYF

J gene: TRBJ2-7
V gene: TRBV7-8
CDR3 protein: CASSPPGQGYEQYF

J gene: TRBJ1-6
V gene: TRBV6-5
CDR3 protein: CASSYLGQGSPLHF

J gene: TRBJ1-1
V gene: TRBV6-5
CDR3 protein: CASSYTGGTEAFF

J gene: TRBJ2-5
V gene: TRBV7-3
CDR3 protein: CASSRTGAGETQYF

J gene: TRBJ1-1
V gene: TRBV7-2
CDR3 protein: CASTPGFRGTEAFF

J gene: TRBJ2-5
V gene: TRBV2
CDR3 protein: CASSGLAGWETQYF

J gene: TRBJ1-1
V gene: TRBV19
CDR3 protein: CASSSLSTGNTEAFF

J gene: TRBJ1-1
V gene: TRBV28
CDR3 protein: CASSLFGGAGLDTEAFF

J gene: TRBJ2-5
V gene: TRBV11-3
CDR3 protein: CASSAGTSPRETQYF

J gene: TRBJ2-3
V gene: TRBV9
CDR3 protein: CASSSQGLATDTQYF

J gene: TRBJ2-1
V gene: TRBV7-2
CDR3 protein: CASSFDWNNEQFF

J gene: TRBJ2-5
V gene: TRBV4-3
CDR3 protein: CASSHRGRGETQYF

J gene: TRBJ1-5
V gene: TRBV7-9
CDR3 protein: CASSLGQGPYSNQPQHF

J gene: TRBJ2-1
V gene: TRBV6-5
CDR3 protein: CASSYPPGTSYNEQFF

J gene: TRBJ2-1
V gene: TRBV5-8
CDR3 protein: CASSSGTRRYNEQFF

J gene: TRBJ1-1
V gene: TRBV4-3
CDR3 protein: CASSQVVPGGTMNTEAFF

J gene: TRBJ1-4
V gene: TRBV15
CDR3 protein: CATSREQGSNEKLFF

J gene: TRBJ1-2
V gene: TRBV4-2
CDR3 protein: CASSQDPTRRQGGGYTF

J gene: TRBJ2-1
V gene: TRBV2
CDR3 protein: CASSELSGSYNEQFF

J gene: TRBJ1-1
V gene: TRBV19
CDR3 protein: CASSIGTGMNTEAFF

J gene: TRBJ2-5
V gene: TRBV28
CDR3 protein: CASSPDRQETQYF

J gene: TRBJ1-2
V gene: TRBV5-4
CDR3 protein: CASSPSGGNYGYTF

J gene: TRBJ2-1
V gene: TRBV2
CDR3 protein: CASSSTGMVNEQFF

J gene: TRBJ1-1
V gene: TRBV7-9
CDR3 protein: CASSLETGGHTEAFF

J gene: TRBJ1-5
V gene: TRBV5-5
CDR3 protein: CASSLERNQPQHF

J gene: TRBJ1-2
V gene: TRBV5-4
CDR3 protein: CASSLDGSYGYTF

J gene: TRBJ2-7
V gene: TRBV12-3/TRBV12-4
CDR3 protein: CASGLAGEHEQYF

J gene: TRBJ2-3
V gene: TRBV27
CDR3 protein: CASSLGYGTGAGNTQYF

J gene: TRBJ2-3
V gene: TRBV29-1
CDR3 protein: CSVVSRGDTQYF

J gene: TRBJ2-7
V gene: TRBV21-1
CDR3 protein: CASSVLSGILEVYEQYF

J gene: TRBJ2-7
V gene: TRBV19
CDR3 protein: CASSAGQGPEQYF

J gene: TRBJ2-7
V gene: TRBV3-1/TRBV3-2
CDR3 protein: CASSQRARQGHEQYF

J gene: TRBJ1-2
V gene: TRBV7-9
CDR3 protein: CASSLGQGGNYGYTF

J gene: TRBJ2-2
V gene: TRBV2
CDR3 protein: CASIGERSTGELFF

J gene: TRBJ2-2
V gene: TRBV4-3
CDR3 protein: CASSQGGANTGELFF

J gene: TRBJ2-7
V gene: TRBV7-2
CDR3 protein: CASSYSRDRLGLTYEQYF

J gene: TRBJ2-1
V gene: TRBV6-2/TRBV6-3
CDR3 protein: CASSHVTGYNEQFF

J gene: TRBJ1-4
V gene: TRBV10-3
CDR3 protein: CAISESIDRAGEKLFF

J gene: TRBJ2-1
V gene: TRBV3-1/TRBV3-2
CDR3 protein: CASSQGGASGNEQFF

J gene: TRBJ2-7
V gene: TRBV18
CDR3 protein: CASSPGQAISYEQYF

J gene: TRBJ1-1
V gene: TRBV11-2
CDR3 protein: CASSNPTGRNTEAFF